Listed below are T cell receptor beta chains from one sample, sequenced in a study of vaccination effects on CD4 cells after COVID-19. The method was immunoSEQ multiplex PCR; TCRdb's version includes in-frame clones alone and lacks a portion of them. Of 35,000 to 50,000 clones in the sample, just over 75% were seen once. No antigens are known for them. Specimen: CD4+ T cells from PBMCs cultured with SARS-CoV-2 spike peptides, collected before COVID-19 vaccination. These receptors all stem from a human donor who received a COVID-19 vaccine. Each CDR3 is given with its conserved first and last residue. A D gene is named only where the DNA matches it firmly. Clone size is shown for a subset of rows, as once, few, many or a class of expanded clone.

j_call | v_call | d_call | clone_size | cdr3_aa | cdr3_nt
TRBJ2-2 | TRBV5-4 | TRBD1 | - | CASSERDSYTGELFF | TGTGCCAGCAGCGAAAGGGACAGCTACACCGGGGAGCTGTTTTTT
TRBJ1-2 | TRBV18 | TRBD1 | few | CASSESGGPSIGYTF | TGTGCCAGCTCAGAATCAGGGGGGCCTTCGATTGGCTACACCTTC
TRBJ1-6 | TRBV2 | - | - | CATRPQSSYNSPLHF | TGTGCCACCCGGCCCCAGAGCTCCTATAATTCACCCCTCCACTTT
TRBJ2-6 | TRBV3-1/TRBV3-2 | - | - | CASSHFTGFSGANVLTF | TGTGCCAGCAGCCATTTTACGGGATTCTCTGGGGCCAACGTCCTGACTTTC
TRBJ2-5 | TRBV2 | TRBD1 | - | CASRRTGGGETQYF | TGTGCCAGCAGACGGACAGGGGGTGGAGAGACCCAGTACTTC
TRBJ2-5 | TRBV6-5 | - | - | CASRRGSQETQYF | TGTGCCAGCCGACGGGGCAGCCAAGAGACCCAGTACTTC
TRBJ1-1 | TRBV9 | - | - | CASSVAERLANTEAFF | TGTGCCAGCAGCGTGGCAGAAAGGCTGGCGAACACTGAAGCTTTCTTT
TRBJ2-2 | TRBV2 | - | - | CASSIDTGELFF | TGTGCCAGCAGTATCGACACCGGGGAGCTGTTTTTT
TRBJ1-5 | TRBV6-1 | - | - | CASSERQGGSQPQHF | TGTGCCAGCAGTGAAAGGCAGGGTGGAAGTCAGCCCCAGCATTTT
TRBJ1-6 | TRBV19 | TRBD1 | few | CASSLGTGGDSPLHF | TGTGCCAGTAGTCTGGGGACAGGGGGCGATTCACCCCTCCACTTT
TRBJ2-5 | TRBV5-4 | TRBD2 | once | CASSLASGGRQETQYF | TGTGCCAGCAGCTTGGCCAGCGGGGGCAGACAAGAGACCCAGTACTTC
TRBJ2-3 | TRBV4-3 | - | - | CASSQTRGSSGKDTQYF | TGCGCCAGCAGCCAAACCAGGGGGTCCAGCGGGAAAGATACGCAGTATTTT
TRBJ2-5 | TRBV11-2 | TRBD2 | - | CASSSLAGGLRETQYF | TGTGCCAGCAGCTCACTAGCGGGGGGGCTTCGAGAGACCCAGTACTTC
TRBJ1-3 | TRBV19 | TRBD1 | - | CASSTGDSSGNTIYF | TGTGCCAGTAGTACTGGGGACAGCTCTGGAAACACCATATATTTT
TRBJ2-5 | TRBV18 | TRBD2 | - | CASSPPGGLLQETQYF | TGTGCCAGCTCACCACCGGGGGGGTTACTCCAAGAGACCCAGTACTTC
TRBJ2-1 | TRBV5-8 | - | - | CASPNIPGTGKKSSYNEQFF | TGTGCCAGTCCAAACATCCCCGGGACGGGGAAAAAGAGCTCCTACAATGAGCAGTTCTTC
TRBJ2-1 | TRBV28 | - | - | CASSLAYNEQFF | TGTGCCAGCAGTTTAGCGTACAATGAGCAGTTCTTC
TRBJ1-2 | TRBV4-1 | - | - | CASSQGIGAGNYGYTF | TGCGCCAGCAGCCAAGGGATAGGGGCCGGAAACTATGGCTACACCTTC
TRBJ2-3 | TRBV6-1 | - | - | CASSETYTDTQYF | TGTGCCAGCAGTGAGACCTACACAGATACGCAGTATTTT
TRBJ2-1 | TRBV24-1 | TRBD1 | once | CATSDPGQGPSYNEQFF | TGTGCCACCAGTGACCCCGGACAGGGACCCTCCTACAATGAGCAGTTCTTC
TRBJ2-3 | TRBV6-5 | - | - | CASSLRRGSDTQYF | TGTGCCAGCAGTTTGCGGAGGGGGTCAGATACGCAGTATTTT
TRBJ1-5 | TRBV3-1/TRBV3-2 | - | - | CASSQGGQGSQPQHF | TGTGCCAGCAGCCAAGGGGGGCAGGGTAGTCAGCCCCAGCATTTT
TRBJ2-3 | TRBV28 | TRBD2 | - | CASSRPAGGKHTDTQYF | TGTGCCAGCAGTCGCCCGGCGGGGGGGAAGCACACAGATACGCAGTATTTT
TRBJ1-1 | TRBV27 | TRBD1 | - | CASSFWTGRRNTEAFF | TGTGCCAGCAGTTTTTGGACAGGGAGGAGGAACACTGAAGCTTTCTTT
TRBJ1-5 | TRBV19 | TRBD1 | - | CASSPGGGSNQPQHF | TGTGCCAGTAGCCCAGGGGGGGGAAGCAATCAGCCCCAGCATTTT
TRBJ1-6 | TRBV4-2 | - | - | CASSLQTYNSPLHF | TGTGCCAGCAGCCTACAGACCTATAATTCACCCCTCCACTTT
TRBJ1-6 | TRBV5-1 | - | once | CASSLGLSQANSPLHF | TGCGCCAGCAGCTTGGGCTTGTCCCAGGCAAATTCACCCCTCCACTTT
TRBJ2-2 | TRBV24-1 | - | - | CATSDFTQATGELFF | TGTGCCACCAGTGATTTCACACAGGCGACCGGGGAGCTGTTTTTT
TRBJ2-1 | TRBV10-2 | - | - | CASSGAAEQFF | TGCGCCAGCAGTGGGGCGGCGGAGCAGTTCTTC
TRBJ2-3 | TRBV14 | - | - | CASSQVGGQSTDTQYF | TGTGCCAGCAGCCAAGTCGGTGGCCAAAGCACAGATACGCAGTATTTT
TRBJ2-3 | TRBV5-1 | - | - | CASSLGLVDTQYF | TGCGCCAGCAGCTTAGGGTTAGTAGATACGCAGTATTTT
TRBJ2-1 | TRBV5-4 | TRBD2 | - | CASSWATGGGSYNEQFF | TGTGCCAGCAGCTGGGCGACGGGGGGGGGCTCCTACAATGAGCAGTTCTTC
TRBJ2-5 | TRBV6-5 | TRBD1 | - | CASSYTGRGRAETQYF | TGTGCCAGCAGTTACACCGGAAGGGGGCGGGCAGAGACCCAGTACTTC
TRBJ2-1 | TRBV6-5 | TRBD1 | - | CASRQGDPYNEQFF | TGTGCCAGCAGGCAGGGGGATCCCTACAATGAGCAGTTCTTC
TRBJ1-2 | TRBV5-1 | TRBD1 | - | CASSLGTGPAYGYTF | TGCGCCAGCAGCCTAGGGACAGGTCCAGCCTATGGCTACACCTTC
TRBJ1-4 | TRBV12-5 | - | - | CASGLEGVPINEKLFF | TGTGCTAGTGGTTTGGAGGGGGTCCCGATCAATGAAAAACTGTTTTTT
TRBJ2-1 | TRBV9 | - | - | CASSVQGGSYNEQFF | TGTGCCAGCAGCGTACAGGGTGGGTCCTACAATGAGCAGTTCTTC
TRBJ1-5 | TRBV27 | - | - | CASRGGVGNQPQHF | TGTGCCAGCAGAGGGGGGGTGGGAAATCAGCCCCAGCATTTT
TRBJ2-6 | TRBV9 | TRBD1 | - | CASSTERGRESGANVLTF | TGTGCCAGCAGCACCGAAAGGGGGCGAGAATCTGGGGCCAACGTCCTGACTTTC
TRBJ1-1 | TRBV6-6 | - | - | CASSTTTGNTEAFF | TGTGCCAGCAGTACGACGACAGGGAACACTGAAGCTTTCTTT
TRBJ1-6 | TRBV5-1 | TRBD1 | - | CASSLGDRGSRSPLHF | TGCGCCAGCAGCTTGGGGGACAGGGGGTCTCGATCACCCCTCCACTTT
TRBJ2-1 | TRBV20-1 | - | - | CSATVLNEQFF | TGCAGTGCAACTGTACTTAATGAGCAGTTCTTC
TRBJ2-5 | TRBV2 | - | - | CASSVTGNPPETQYF | TGTGCCAGCAGCGTCACAGGGAACCCACCAGAGACCCAGTACTTC
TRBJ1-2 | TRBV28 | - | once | CASSLLGVTYGYTF | TGTGCCAGCAGTTTACTGGGGGTAACCTATGGCTACACCTTC
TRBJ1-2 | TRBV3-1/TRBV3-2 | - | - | CASSQGGYGYTF | TGTGCCAGCAGCCAAGGGGGCTATGGCTACACCTTC
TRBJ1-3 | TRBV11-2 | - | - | CASSGGGIGNTIYF | TGTGCCAGCAGCGGCGGGGGGATAGGAAACACCATATATTTT
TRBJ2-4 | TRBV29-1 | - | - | CSVILGSKNIQYF | TGCAGCGTTATTCTGGGGAGCAAAAACATTCAGTACTTC
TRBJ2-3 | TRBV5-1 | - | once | CASSLGGGTDTQYF | TGCGCCAGCAGCTTGGGCGGCGGCACAGATACGCAGTATTTT
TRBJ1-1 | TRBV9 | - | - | CASSVEGSGVTTEAFF | TGTGCCAGCAGCGTAGAGGGTTCGGGCGTGACCACTGAAGCTTTCTTT
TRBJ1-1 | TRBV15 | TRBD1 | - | CATSSTGQGNTEAFF | TGTGCCACCAGCAGTACCGGACAGGGGAACACTGAAGCTTTCTTT
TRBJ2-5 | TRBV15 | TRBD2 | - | CATSATSGGNQETQYF | TGTGCCACCAGCGCTACTAGCGGGGGGAATCAAGAGACCCAGTACTTC
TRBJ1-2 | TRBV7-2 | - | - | CASSLAASYGYTF | TGTGCCAGCAGCTTAGCTGCCAGCTATGGCTACACCTTC
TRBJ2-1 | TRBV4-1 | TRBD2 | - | CASSQISAGRSGTSGAGEQFF | TGCGCCAGCAGCCAAATAAGTGCCGGACGGAGTGGAACTAGCGGGGCAGGTGAGCAGTTCTTC
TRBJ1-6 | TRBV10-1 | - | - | CASSPGPRDSPLHF | TGCGCCAGCAGCCCCGGGCCCAGGGATTCACCCCTCCACTTT
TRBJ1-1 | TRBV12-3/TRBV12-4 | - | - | CASSLGDHTEAFF | TGTGCCAGCAGTTTGGGGGATCACACTGAAGCTTTCTTT
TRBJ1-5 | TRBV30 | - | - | CAWSRQALQPQHF | TGTGCCTGGAGTCGACAGGCCTTGCAGCCCCAGCATTTT
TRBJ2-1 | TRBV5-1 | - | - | CASSLTRSEQFF | TGCGCCAGCAGCTTAACCCGTTCGGAGCAGTTCTTC
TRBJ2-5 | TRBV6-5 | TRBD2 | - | CASLAAETQYF | TGTGCCAGCCTAGCGGCAGAGACCCAGTACTTC
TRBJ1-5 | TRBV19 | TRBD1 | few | CASSTTGDNQPQHF | TGTGCCAGTAGTACTACAGGGGACAATCAGCCCCAGCATTTT
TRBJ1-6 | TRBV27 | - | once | CASSPPRLPGSPLHF | TGTGCCAGCAGTCCCCCAAGACTACCAGGATCACCCCTCCACTTT